Below, 20 T cell receptor beta chains from the same sample are listed, as sequenced in a study of T cells in Graves' hyperthyroidism and ophthalmopathy. Template material for amplifying TCR beta CDR3 regions consisted of RNA transcripts. The HTBI primer set was used in a first-round RT-PCR of the TCR CDR3. Each CDR3 protein gets one entry after TCRdb re-called the multiplex PCR reads with MiXCR. Counted here are approximately 870,000 distinct CDR3 sequences, roughly 37% occurring once; the ten biggest clones make up over 8%. The sequencing sample was made of blood. These receptors all stem from a man younger than 35 with Graves' hyperthyroidism.

This clonotype was counted ten times or more. The V gene is TRBV5-1, the J gene TRBJ2-7; a weak D match, TRBD2 (6 bases). V gave up 4 bases and J gave up 5 bases, with 13 bases separating them. The germline CDR1 and CDR2 sequences are SGHRS and YFSETQ. This CDR3 has 13 residues. CDR3 loop: CASSPRTTDEQYF. CDR3 bases: TGCGCCAGCAGCCCACGGACTACGGACGAGCAGTACTTC.

This clonotype was recorded many times. One end of the junction varies from germline; a read error may be responsible. The V gene is TRBV12-3 or TRBV12-4, the J gene TRBJ2-7; D ambiguous. This CDR3 has 14 amino acids. The CDR3 spells CASSLGQSSYEQYF. DNA of the CDR3: TGTGCCAGCAGCTTAGGGCAGAGCTCCTACGAGCAGTACTTC.

This clonotype was observed a few times. V is TRBV5-1 and J is TRBJ2-6; 10 nucleotides agree with TRBD1. With 4 bases clipped from V and 2 bases from J, the junction kept 6 bases outside the gene matches. Per germline, CDR1 SGHRS and CDR2 YFSETQ. The CDR3 runs 17 residues. CDR3 in amino acids: CASSPQGQGTGANVLTF. Written as DNA, the CDR3 is TGCGCCAGCAGCCCCCAGGGACAGGGGACTGGGGCCAACGTCCTGACTTTC.

This clonotype turned up a few times. An end of the junction differs from the germline gene, which may be a read error. CDR3 DNA: TGCGCCGGCAGCTTGGGACCTGCAACTAATGAAAAACTGTTTTTT. Residues: CAGSLGPATNEKLFF. The V gene is TRBV5-1, the J gene TRBJ1-4, with a weak D call TRBD1 (5 bases). CDR1 is SGHRS and CDR2 is YFSETQ in the germline V gene. This CDR3 is built from 15 residues.

This rearrangement joins TRBV6-5 to TRBJ1-1; D ambiguous. Germline V lookup: CDR1 MNHEY, CDR2 SVGAGI. Trimming removed 0 bases at V and 0 bases at J, with 14 bases between. This CDR3 is 17 amino acids long. In DNA, the CDR3 is TGTGCCAGCAGTTACTCGGCTCGAGTGGGCGTGAACACTGAAGCTTTCTTT. It is translated as CASSYSARVGVNTEAFF.

V gene TRBV19 combines with J gene TRBJ1-5; 9 bases align to TRBD1. CDR3 length equals 16 residues. From germline, CDR1 is LNHDA and CDR2 SQIVND (reference sequence). V was clipped by 7 bases and J by 4 bases; unmatched bases: 11. CDR3 in amino acids: CASIGTGRGPNQPQHF. The CDR3 nucleotides are TGTGCCAGTATTGGGACAGGGAGGGGGCCAAATCAGCCCCAGCATTTT.

This clonotype was seen a single time. The rearrangement links TRBV19 to TRBJ1-1; no clear D gene. The V and J ends lost 2 bases and 6 bases respectively, with 19 bases between them. Germline CDR1 and CDR2: LNHDA and SQIVND (reference sequence). The CDR3 consists of 16 residues. The CDR3 region is CASSILLTADWAEAFF. The CDR3 DNA reads as TGTGCCAGTAGTATACTTCTAACGGCCGATTGGGCTGAAGCTTTCTTT. Using reference TRBV19 and TRBJ1-1 for the parts outside the CDR3, the full variable domain is DGGITQSPKYLFRKEGQNVTLSCEQNLNHDAMYWYRQDPGQGLRLIYYSQIVNDFQKGDIAEGYSVSREKKESFPLTVTSAQKNPTAFYLCASSILLTADWAEAFFGQGTRLTVV.

At least ten counts were recorded for this clonotype. V usage is TRBV19 and J usage is TRBJ1-2; D not certain. CDR1 LNHDA and CDR2 SQIVND come from the germline V gene (reference sequence). The CDR3 spans 13 residues. Trimming pared 3 bases from V and 2 bases from J, leaving 7 bases between. The CDR3 DNA is TGTGCCAGTAGTATCGGGCTGAACTATGGCTACACCTTC. Its protein product is CASSIGLNYGYTF.

This clonotype was observed a few times. The chain's CDR3 is CASSQGRTGAMIPLHF. In nucleotides, the CDR3 is TGCGCCAGCAGCCAAGGCCGGACAGGGGCCATGATACCCCTCCACTTT. This chain links TRBV5-1 with TRBJ1-6, with 9 bases aligning to TRBD1. This CDR3 is built from 16 residues. The ends lost 4 bases at V and 12 bases at J; junction bases unmatched: 14. In germline, CDR1 is SGHRS, CDR2 YFSETQ.

This clonotype has more than one count but fewer than ten. The J gene is TRBJ2-5, the V gene TRBV20-1; tentatively, D is TRBD2 (6 bases). Germline V gives CDR1 DFQATT, CDR2 SNEGSKA (reference sequence). The CDR3 extends over 15 amino acids. With 0 bases removed from V and 5 bases from J, the gap between germline ends came to 16 bases. The CDR3, as DNA: TGCAGTGCTAGAGAACCTAGCGTGGTGGAGGAGACCCAGTACTTC. Translated, it gives CSAREPSVVEETQYF.

The table lists this clonotype with a few counts. V gene TRBV19 combines with J gene TRBJ2-2; D uncertain. The length of the CDR3 is 14 residues. The V gene's germline CDR1 is LNHDA and CDR2 SQIVND (reference sequence). V was clipped by 1 base and J by 1 base, with 4 bases between them. The CDR3 is CASSIVVNTGELFF. The DNA for the CDR3 is TGTGCCAGTAGTATAGTCGTGAACACCGGGGAGCTGTTTTTT.

This clonotype was observed a handful of times. The CDR3 reads CASSIALGTAGELFF. DNA of the CDR3: TGTGCCAGTAGTATAGCCCTCGGGACAGCCGGGGAGCTGTTTTTT. The chain recombines TRBV19 with TRBJ2-2; TRBD1 agrees at 7 bases. The trim removed 1 base at V and 6 bases at J, leaving 5 bases unmatched. Germline V gene data show CDR1 as LNHDA and CDR2 as SQIVND (reference sequence). There are 15 residues in the CDR3.

In its sample, this clonotype was seen many times. The chain is built from TRBV7-2 and TRBJ2-7; the D is unclear. Trimming took 5 bases from V and 7 from J, leaving 15 bases between them. From germline, CDR1 is SGHTA and CDR2 FQGNSA. The CDR3 covers 13 residues. The CDR3 protein is CASSQVYAEEQYF. CDR3 DNA sequence: TGTGCCAGCAGCCAGGTATACGCGGAGGAGCAGTACTTC.

The V and J genes are TRBV19 and TRBJ2-5, with TRBD2 identical over 13 bases. The CDR3 is 15 amino acids. The junction had 6 bases not matched to a gene; V was cut back by 6 bases and J by 5 bases. Germline V gene data show CDR1 as LNHDA and CDR2 as SQIVND (reference sequence). This CDR3 reads CASRPLAGGRETQYF. DNA of the CDR3: TGTGCCAGTAGGCCACTAGCGGGGGGGCGCGAGACCCAGTACTTC.

This clonotype was recorded at least ten times. The V call is TRBV9, the J call TRBJ1-2; perhaps TRBD1 as D (6 bases). Per germline, CDR1 SGDLS and CDR2 YYNGEE. The CDR3 has 14 amino acids. With 2 bases removed from V and 3 bases from J, the gap between germline ends came to 11 bases. The CDR3 DNA follows: TGTGCCAGCAGCGTTGGGGGCGCAGACTATGGCTACACCTTC. Its protein is CASSVGGADYGYTF.

The gene calls are TRBV11-2 and TRBJ2-5; 10 bases are shared with TRBD1. The CDR3 loop spans 16 amino acids. CDR1 and CDR2 from the germline V gene are SGHAT and FQNNGV. The V and J ends lost 6 bases and 2 bases, in that order; junction bases with no gene match: 9. For the CDR3, the DNA is TGTGCCAGCAGTGAGAGGGACAGGGGAGTACAAGAGACCCAGTACTTC. Its translation: CASSERDRGVQETQYF.

The chain links TRBV12-3 or TRBV12-4 to TRBJ2-2, with no clear D. This CDR3 comprises 12 residues. V lost 3 bases, J lost 9 bases, and 8 bases lay in between. CDR3 loop: CASSFNRWELFF. The CDR3 nucleotides are TGTGCCAGCAGTTTTAATCGGTGGGAGCTGTTTTTT.

This clonotype was detected many times. The rearrangement links TRBV29-1 to TRBJ1-2; D is undetermined. CDR1 and CDR2 from the germline V gene are SQVTM and ANQGSEA. Trimming took off 4 bases at V and 4 bases at J, with 4 bases between the two ends. The CDR3 consists of 10 residues. DNA of the CDR3: TGCAGCGTTGGGGGCTATGGCTACACCTTC. The encoded protein is CSVGGYGYTF.

This clonotype was observed a handful of times. The rearrangement uses TRBV2 and TRBJ1-1, with D uncertain. CDR3 length: 13 amino acids. Per the germline V gene, CDR1 is SNHLY and CDR2 is FYNNEI. The V gene lost 6 bases and the J gene lost 4 bases, with 12 bases spanning the gap. CDR3 region: CASRGYLTTEAFF. DNA of the CDR3: TGTGCCAGCAGGGGGTATTTGACCACTGAAGCTTTCTTT.

Worth noting for this clonotype: A junction boundary mismatches the germline segment, possibly from a read error. The chain couples TRBV2 to TRBJ2-3, with D maybe TRBD2 (7 bases). Germline values: CDR1 SNHLY, CDR2 FYNNEI. The CDR3 runs to 13 residues. The CDR3 loop is CATSDFAGEGQYF. As DNA, the CDR3 is TGTGCCACCAGTGATTTTGCAGGGGAGGGGCAGTATTTT.